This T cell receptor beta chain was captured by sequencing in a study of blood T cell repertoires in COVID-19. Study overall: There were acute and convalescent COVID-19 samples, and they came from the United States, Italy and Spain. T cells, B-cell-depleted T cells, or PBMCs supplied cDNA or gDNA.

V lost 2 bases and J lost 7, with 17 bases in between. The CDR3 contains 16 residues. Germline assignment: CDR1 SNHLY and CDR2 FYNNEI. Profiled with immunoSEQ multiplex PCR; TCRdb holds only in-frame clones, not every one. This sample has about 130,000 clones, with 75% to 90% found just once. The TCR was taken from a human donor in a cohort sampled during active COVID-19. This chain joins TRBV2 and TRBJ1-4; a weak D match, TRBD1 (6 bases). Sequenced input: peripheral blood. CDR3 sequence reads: CASSERDTLRGEKLFF. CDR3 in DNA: TGTGCCAGCAGTGAACGGGACACGCTAAGGGGTGAAAAACTGTTTTTT.